This TCR beta chain is drawn from a study of blood T cell repertoires in COVID-19. Study-wide context: Collection of acute and convalescent COVID-19 samples took place in the United States, Italy and Spain.

The ends were cut back, 6 bases at V and 4 bases at J, with 13 bases in the middle. CDR3 size: 13 residues. Germline V gives CDR1 SGHTA, CDR2 FQGNSA. Authors' processing steps: Nucleated cell counts were estimated from reference gene primer amplification. Some clones are missing from TCRdb's copy, which holds only in-frame ones; the method was immunoSEQ multiplex PCR. D and trimming were read from the DNA, whereas the V and J calls and clone size are those reported in that table. This table has 60,000 or so clones, roughly two thirds appearing once. This receptor was identified in a woman aged 60-70 years who had been exposed to COVID-19. Sequenced sample: PBMCs or T cells enriched from blood (not recorded which). The rearrangement links TRBV7-2 to TRBJ2-7; perhaps TRBD1 as D (5 bases). The CDR3 reads CASSAIRGYEQYF. CDR3 sequence (DNA): TGTGCCAGCAGTGCCATTAGGGGTTACGAGCAGTACTTC. The entire variable domain, with the rest obtained from reference TRBV7-2 and TRBJ2-7, is as follows: GAGVSQSPSNKVTEKGKDVELRCDPISGHTALYWYRQSLGQGLEFLIYFQGNSAPDKSGLPSDRFSAERTGGSVSTLTIQRTQQEDSAVYLCASSAIRGYEQYFGPGTRLTVT.